Listed below are T cell receptor beta chains from one sample, sequenced in a study of Ad26.COV2.S vaccination and SARS-CoV-2 variants. Clones were sequenced by immunoSEQ multiplex PCR, and TCRdb holds only the in-frame ones, with some missing. The sample has about half a million clones, nearly 90% seen once. The sequencing here drew on peripheral blood, taken in a trial of Ad26.COV2.S vaccine versus placebo. All receptors come from a person between 18 and 65 years old who received the Ad26.COV2.S COVID-19 vaccine or a placebo. Both conserved end residues are part of each CDR3. D genes are given only for firm matches. Clone size is stated in some rows and not others, as once, few, many or a class when expanded.

>once|NA|TRBV6-1|TRBJ1-5
CASSENHGGNQPQHF
TGTGCCAGCAGTGAAAACCACGGAGGCAATCAGCCCCAGCATTTT
>NA|TRBD2|TRBV7-2|TRBJ2-5
CASSLLVAGGVRETQYF
TGTGCCAGCAGCTTATTAGTAGCGGGGGGGGTCCGAGAGACCCAGTACTTC
>NA|NA|TRBV19|TRBJ1-1
CASSPPLGEAFF
TGTGCCAGTAGTCCCCCTTTAGGTGAAGCTTTCTTT
>NA|NA|TRBV3-1/TRBV3-2|TRBJ2-4
CASSQDLTGHIQYF
TGTGCCAGCAGCCAAGACTTAACAGGGCACATTCAGTACTTC
>NA|NA|TRBV5-6|TRBJ1-2
CASSLGVYGYTF
TGTGCCAGCAGCTTGGGGGTGTATGGCTACACCTTC
>NA|TRBD2|TRBV18|TRBJ2-2
CASSPTSGRNTGELFF
TGTGCCAGCTCACCCACTAGCGGGAGAAACACCGGGGAGCTGTTTTTT
>NA|TRBD2|TRBV6-6|TRBJ2-3
CASSYGATSGTDTQYF
TGTGCCAGCAGTTACGGGGCTACTAGCGGCACAGATACGCAGTATTTT
>NA|NA|TRBV9|TRBJ2-3
CASSVGVGSVVLSTDTQYF
TGTGCCAGCAGCGTCGGGGTCGGGAGCGTAGTTCTTAGCACAGATACGCAGTATTTT
>NA|NA|TRBV5-1|TRBJ2-5
CASSLAREETQYF
TGCGCCAGCAGCTTGGCCAGGGAGGAGACCCAGTACTTC
>NA|NA|TRBV19|TRBJ2-3
CASSLAGYTQYF
TGTGCCAGTTCATTGGCGGGGTATACGCAGTATTTT
>NA|TRBD1|TRBV28|TRBJ1-3
CASRSGQGGNTIYF
TGTGCCAGCAGGTCGGGACAGGGAGGAAACACCATATATTTT
>NA|NA|TRBV28|TRBJ1-1
CASTPEGPTEAFF
TGTGCCAGCACACCGGAAGGGCCCACTGAAGCTTTCTTT
>NA|NA|TRBV7-2|TRBJ2-1
CASSPKPQGPAPEQFF
TGTGCCAGCAGTCCAAAACCCCAGGGACCAGCCCCTGAGCAGTTCTTC
>NA|NA|TRBV11-2|TRBJ2-3
CASSLWSTADTQYF
TGTGCCAGCAGCTTATGGTCGACGGCAGATACGCAGTATTTT
>NA|TRBD1|TRBV11-2|TRBJ1-3
CASSLGHTGAGNTIYF
TGTGCCAGCAGCTTAGGGCATACAGGGGCTGGAAACACCATATATTTT
>NA|NA|TRBV2|TRBJ2-5
CASSGLLSPRVSGETQYF
TGTGCCAGCAGTGGTTTGTTAAGTCCCAGGGTTTCGGGAGAGACCCAGTACTTC
>NA|TRBD2|TRBV28|TRBJ2-1
CASSLAGGQVEQFF
TGTGCCAGCAGTTTGGCGGGGGGGCAGGTTGAGCAGTTCTTC
>NA|NA|TRBV19|TRBJ1-1
CASSTLGRTEAFF
TGTGCCAGTAGTACCCTTGGGCGCACTGAAGCTTTCTTT
>NA|NA|TRBV30|TRBJ1-5
CAWSRGSNQPQHF
TGTGCCTGGAGTAGGGGGAGCAATCAGCCCCAGCATTTT
>NA|TRBD1|TRBV28|TRBJ1-6
CASSFSGGLNSPLHF
TGTGCCAGCAGTTTCTCAGGGGGCCTCAATTCACCCCTCCACTTT
>few|NA|TRBV7-9|TRBJ1-6
CASSLDFGGYNSPLHF
TGTGCCAGCAGCTTAGATTTTGGGGGCTATAATTCACCCCTCCACTTT
>NA|NA|TRBV15|TRBJ1-2
CATSRDPSGLYGYTF
TGTGCCACCAGCAGAGATCCCTCGGGCCTCTATGGCTACACCTTC
>NA|NA|TRBV6-5|TRBJ1-2
CASSYSKGIYGYTF
TGTGCCAGCAGTTACTCGAAGGGGATTTATGGCTACACCTTC
>once|NA|TRBV9|TRBJ2-7
CASSVGQGKTYEQYF
TGTGCCAGCAGCGTAGGGCAGGGGAAGACCTACGAGCAGTACTTC
>NA|NA|TRBV20-1|TRBJ2-7
CSASRQANSYEQYF
TGCAGTGCTAGTAGGCAGGCCAACTCCTACGAGCAGTACTTC
>NA|NA|TRBV12-5|TRBJ1-2
CASGLGTGGDGYTF
TGTGCTAGTGGTTTAGGGACTGGGGGCGATGGCTACACCTTC
>few|NA|TRBV5-1|TRBJ1-2
CASMDLQGYGYTF
TGCGCCAGCATGGACCTACAAGGCTATGGCTACACCTTC
>NA|NA|TRBV19|TRBJ1-6
CASKVGRGENSPLHF
TGTGCCAGTAAAGTGGGACGTGGGGAGAATTCACCCCTCCACTTT
>NA|TRBD2|TRBV15|TRBJ2-1
CATSRVSGGDNEQFF
TGTGCCACCAGCAGAGTTAGCGGGGGGGACAATGAGCAGTTCTTC
>NA|TRBD1|TRBV28|TRBJ2-1
CASNPGQTSYNEQFF
TGTGCCAGCAATCCGGGACAGACCTCCTACAATGAGCAGTTCTTC
>NA|TRBD1|TRBV7-8|TRBJ1-6
CASSARQGSNSPLHF
TGTGCCAGCAGCGCGCGACAGGGGAGTAATTCACCCCTCCACTTT
>NA|NA|TRBV7-2|TRBJ2-3
CASSLGAGTDTQYF
TGTGCCAGCAGCTTGGGAGCGGGCACAGATACGCAGTATTTT
>NA|TRBD2|TRBV11-2|TRBJ2-7
CASSNGASGGTEQYF
TGTGCCAGCAGCAATGGGGCTAGCGGGGGAACCGAGCAGTACTTC
>NA|TRBD1|TRBV6-5|TRBJ1-2
CASSSGTGPGYGYTF
TGTGCCAGCAGTTCCGGGACAGGCCCCGGCTATGGCTACACCTTC
>NA|NA|TRBV2|TRBJ2-5
CAIRGIQETQYF
TGTGCCATCCGGGGAATACAAGAGACCCAGTACTTC
>NA|NA|TRBV19|TRBJ1-5
CASSPTDHSNQPQHF
TGTGCCAGTAGTCCGACAGACCATAGCAATCAGCCCCAGCATTTT
>NA|TRBD2|TRBV5-1|TRBJ2-3
CASSLAPGLETDTQYF
TGCGCCAGCAGCTTGGCTCCGGGACTAGAAACAGATACGCAGTATTTT
>few|TRBD1|TRBV20-1|TRBJ2-7
CSASIPQGDYEQYF
TGCAGTGCTAGTATCCCGCAGGGGGATTACGAGCAGTACTTC
>NA|NA|TRBV5-1|TRBJ2-5
CASSVGRTQETQYF
TGCGCCAGCAGCGTAGGACGAACCCAAGAGACCCAGTACTTC
>NA|NA|TRBV4-2|TRBJ2-7
CASSQDPARQYYEQYF
TGTGCCAGCAGCCAAGATCCGGCTAGGCAGTACTACGAGCAGTACTTC